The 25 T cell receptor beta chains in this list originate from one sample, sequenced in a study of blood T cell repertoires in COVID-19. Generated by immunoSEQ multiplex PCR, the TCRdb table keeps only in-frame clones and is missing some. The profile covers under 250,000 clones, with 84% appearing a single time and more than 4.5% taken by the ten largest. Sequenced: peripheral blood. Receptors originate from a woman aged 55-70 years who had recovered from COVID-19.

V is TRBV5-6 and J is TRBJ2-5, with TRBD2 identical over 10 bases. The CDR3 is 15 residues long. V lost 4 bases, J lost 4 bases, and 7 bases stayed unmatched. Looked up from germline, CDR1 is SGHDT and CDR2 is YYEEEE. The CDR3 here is CASSRRTSGVETQYF. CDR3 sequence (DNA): TGTGCCAGCAGCCGAAGGACTAGCGGAGTAGAGACCCAGTACTTC.

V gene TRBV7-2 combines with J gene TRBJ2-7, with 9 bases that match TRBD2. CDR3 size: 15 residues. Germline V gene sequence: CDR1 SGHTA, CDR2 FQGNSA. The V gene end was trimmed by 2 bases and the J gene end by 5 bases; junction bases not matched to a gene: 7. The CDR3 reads CASSLMSSGTNEQYF. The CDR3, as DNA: TGTGCCAGCAGCTTAATGTCTAGCGGGACGAACGAGCAGTACTTC.

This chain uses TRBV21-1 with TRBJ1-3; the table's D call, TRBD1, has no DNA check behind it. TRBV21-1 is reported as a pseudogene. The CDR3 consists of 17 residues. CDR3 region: CASLPGTGPSSGNTIYF. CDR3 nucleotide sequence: TGTGCCAGTCTCCCGGGGACAGGACCTAGCTCTGGAAACACCATATATTTT.

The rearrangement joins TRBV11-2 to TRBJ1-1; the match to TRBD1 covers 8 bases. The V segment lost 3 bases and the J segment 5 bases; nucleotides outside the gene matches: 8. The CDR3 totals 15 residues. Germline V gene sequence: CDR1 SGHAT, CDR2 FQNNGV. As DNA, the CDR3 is TGTGCCAGCAGCTTTTCCTCGACAGGGGAGACTGAAGCTTTCTTT. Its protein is CASSFSSTGETEAFF.

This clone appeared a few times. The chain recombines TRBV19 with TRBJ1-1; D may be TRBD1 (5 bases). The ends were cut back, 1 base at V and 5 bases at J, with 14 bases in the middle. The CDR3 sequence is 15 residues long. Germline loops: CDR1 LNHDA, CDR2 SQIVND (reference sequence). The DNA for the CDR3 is TGTGCCAGTAGTATAGCTGGTTGGGGGAGGACTGAAGCTTTCTTT. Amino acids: CASSIAGWGRTEAFF.

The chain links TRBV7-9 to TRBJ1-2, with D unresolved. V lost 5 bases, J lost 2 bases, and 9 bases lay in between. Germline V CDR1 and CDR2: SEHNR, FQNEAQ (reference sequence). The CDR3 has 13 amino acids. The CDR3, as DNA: TGTGCCAGCAGCGAGGGTTCAAACTATGGCTACACCTTC. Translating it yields CASSEGSNYGYTF.

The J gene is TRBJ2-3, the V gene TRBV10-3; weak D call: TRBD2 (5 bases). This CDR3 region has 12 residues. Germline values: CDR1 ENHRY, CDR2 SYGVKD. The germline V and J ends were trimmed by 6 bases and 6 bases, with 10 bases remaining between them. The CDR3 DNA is TGTGCCATCAGACGGACTTTTGATACGCAGTATTTT. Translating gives CAIRRTFDTQYF.

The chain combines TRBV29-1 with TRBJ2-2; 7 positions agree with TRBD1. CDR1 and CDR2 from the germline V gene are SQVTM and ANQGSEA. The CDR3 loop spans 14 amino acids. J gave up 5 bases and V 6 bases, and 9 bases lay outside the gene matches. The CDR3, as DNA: TGCAGCGTCTATAAAAAGGGGGCGACCGGGGAGCTGTTTTTT. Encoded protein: CSVYKKGATGELFF.

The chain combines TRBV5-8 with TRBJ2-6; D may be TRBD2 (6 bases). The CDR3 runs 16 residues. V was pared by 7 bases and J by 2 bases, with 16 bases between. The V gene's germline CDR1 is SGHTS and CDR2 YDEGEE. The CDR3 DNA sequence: TGTGCCAGCTCTTACGCGGGATTAACTGGGGCCAACGTCCTGACTTTC. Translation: CASSYAGLTGANVLTF.

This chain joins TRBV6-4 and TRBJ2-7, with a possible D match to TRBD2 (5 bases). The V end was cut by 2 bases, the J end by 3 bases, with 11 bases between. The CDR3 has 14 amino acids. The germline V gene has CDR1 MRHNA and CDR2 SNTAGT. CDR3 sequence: CASSDRRFGYEQYF. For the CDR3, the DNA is TGTGCCAGCAGTGACCGGAGGTTTGGCTACGAGCAGTACTTC.

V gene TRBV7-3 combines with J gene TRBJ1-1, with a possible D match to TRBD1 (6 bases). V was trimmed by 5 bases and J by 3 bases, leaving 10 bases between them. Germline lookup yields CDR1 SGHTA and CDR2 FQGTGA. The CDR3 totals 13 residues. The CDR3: CASSPRTDTEAFF. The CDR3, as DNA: TGTGCCAGCAGCCCCCGGACAGACACTGAAGCTTTCTTT.

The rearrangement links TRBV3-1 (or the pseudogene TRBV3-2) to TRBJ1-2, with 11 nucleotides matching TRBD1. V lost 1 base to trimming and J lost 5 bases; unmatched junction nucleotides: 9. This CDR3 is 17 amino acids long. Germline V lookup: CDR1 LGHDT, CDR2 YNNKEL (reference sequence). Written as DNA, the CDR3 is TGTGCCAGCAGCCAAGGAGGGACAGGGGGAACTTCTTATGGCTACACCTTC. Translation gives CASSQGGTGGTSYGYTF.

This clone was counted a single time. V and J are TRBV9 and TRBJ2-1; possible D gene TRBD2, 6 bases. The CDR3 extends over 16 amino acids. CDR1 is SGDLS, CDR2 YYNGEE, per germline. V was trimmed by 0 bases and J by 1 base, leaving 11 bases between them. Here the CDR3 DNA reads TGTGCCAGCAGCGTAGAGCCGGGGGAGTCCTACAATGAGCAGTTCTTC. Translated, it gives CASSVEPGESYNEQFF.

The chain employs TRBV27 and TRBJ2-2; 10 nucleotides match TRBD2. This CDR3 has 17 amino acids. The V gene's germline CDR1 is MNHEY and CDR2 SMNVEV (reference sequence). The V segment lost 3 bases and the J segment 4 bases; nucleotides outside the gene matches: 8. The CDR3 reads CASSFSGSGGSTGELFF. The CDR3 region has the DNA TGTGCCAGCAGTTTCTCGGGTAGCGGGGGGTCCACCGGGGAGCTGTTTTTT.

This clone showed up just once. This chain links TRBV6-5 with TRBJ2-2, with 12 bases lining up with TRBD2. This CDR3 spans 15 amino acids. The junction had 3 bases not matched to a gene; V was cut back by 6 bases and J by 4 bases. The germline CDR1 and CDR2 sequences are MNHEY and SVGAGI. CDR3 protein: CASSGLAGFTGELFF. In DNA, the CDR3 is TGTGCCAGCAGCGGACTAGCGGGATTCACCGGGGAGCTGTTTTTT.

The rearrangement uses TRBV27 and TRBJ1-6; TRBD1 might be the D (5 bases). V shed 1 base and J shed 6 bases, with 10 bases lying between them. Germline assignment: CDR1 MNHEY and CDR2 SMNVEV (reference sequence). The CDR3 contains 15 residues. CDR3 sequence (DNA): TGTGCCAGCAGTTTATGGAGGGGAGGTAATTCACCCCTCCACTTT. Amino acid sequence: CASSLWRGGNSPLHF.

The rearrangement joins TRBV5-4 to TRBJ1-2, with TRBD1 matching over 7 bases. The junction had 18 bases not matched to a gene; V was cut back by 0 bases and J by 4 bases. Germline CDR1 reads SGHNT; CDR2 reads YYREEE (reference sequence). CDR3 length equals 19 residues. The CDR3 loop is CASSLARGDQRGRAYGYTF. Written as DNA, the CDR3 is TGTGCCAGCAGCTTGGCCAGGGGGGACCAGAGAGGAAGAGCCTATGGCTACACCTTC. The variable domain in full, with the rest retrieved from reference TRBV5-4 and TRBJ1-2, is ETGVTQSPTHLIKTRGQQVTLRCSSQSGHNTVSWYQQALGQGPQFIFQYYREEENGRGNFPPRFSGLQFPNYSSELNVNALELDDSALYLCASSLARGDQRGRAYGYTFGSGTRLTVV.

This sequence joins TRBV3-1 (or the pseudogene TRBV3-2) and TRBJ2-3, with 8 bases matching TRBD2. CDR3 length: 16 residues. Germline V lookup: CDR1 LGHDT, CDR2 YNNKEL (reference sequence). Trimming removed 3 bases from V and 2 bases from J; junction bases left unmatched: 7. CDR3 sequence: CASSHYGLAITDTQYF. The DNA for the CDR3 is TGTGCCAGCAGCCATTACGGACTAGCTATCACAGATACGCAGTATTTT.

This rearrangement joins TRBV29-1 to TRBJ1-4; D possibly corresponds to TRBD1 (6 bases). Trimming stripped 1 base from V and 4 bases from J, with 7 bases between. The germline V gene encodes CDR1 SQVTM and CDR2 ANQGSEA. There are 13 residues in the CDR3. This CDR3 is CSVEGTDNEKLFF. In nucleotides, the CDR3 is TGCAGCGTTGAAGGGACAGATAATGAAAAACTGTTTTTT.

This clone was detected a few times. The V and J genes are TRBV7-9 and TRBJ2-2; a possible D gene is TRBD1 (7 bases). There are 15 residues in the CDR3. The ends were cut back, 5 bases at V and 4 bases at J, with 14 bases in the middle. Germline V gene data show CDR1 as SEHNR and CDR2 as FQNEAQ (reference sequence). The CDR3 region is CASSRAGTATGELFF. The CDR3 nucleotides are TGTGCCAGCAGCCGGGCGGGGACAGCCACCGGGGAGCTGTTTTTT.

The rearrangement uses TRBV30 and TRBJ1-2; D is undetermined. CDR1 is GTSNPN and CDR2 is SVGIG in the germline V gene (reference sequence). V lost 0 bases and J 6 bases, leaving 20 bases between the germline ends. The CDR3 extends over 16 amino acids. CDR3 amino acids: CAWSVMYEGRRNGYTF. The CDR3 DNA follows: TGTGCCTGGAGTGTAATGTACGAGGGCCGAAGGAATGGCTACACCTTC.

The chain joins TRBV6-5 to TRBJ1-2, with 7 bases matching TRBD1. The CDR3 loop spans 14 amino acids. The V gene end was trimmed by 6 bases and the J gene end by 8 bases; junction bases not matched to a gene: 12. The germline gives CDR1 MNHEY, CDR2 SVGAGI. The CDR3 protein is CASRPRRGGGGYTF. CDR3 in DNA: TGTGCCAGCAGGCCACGGCGAGGGGGCGGAGGCTACACCTTC.

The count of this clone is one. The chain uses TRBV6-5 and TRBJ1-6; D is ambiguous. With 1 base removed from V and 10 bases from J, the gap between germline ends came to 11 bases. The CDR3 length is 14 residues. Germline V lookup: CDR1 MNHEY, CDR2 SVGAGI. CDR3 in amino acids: CASSYLRASSPLHF. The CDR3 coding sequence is TGTGCCAGCAGTTACTTGCGGGCTTCCTCACCCCTCCACTTT.

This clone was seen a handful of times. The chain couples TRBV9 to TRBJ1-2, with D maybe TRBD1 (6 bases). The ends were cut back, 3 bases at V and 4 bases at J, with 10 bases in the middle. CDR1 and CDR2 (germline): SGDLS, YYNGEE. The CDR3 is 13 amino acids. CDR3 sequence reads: CASSDRTVYGYTF. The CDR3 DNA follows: TGTGCCAGCAGCGACCGGACAGTCTATGGCTACACCTTC.

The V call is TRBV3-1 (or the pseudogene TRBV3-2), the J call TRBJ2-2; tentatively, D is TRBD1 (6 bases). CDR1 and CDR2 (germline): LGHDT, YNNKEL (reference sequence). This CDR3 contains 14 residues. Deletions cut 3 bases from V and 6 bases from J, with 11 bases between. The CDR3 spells CASSQGARAGELFF. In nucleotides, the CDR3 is TGTGCCAGCAGCCAGGGGGCGCGGGCCGGGGAGCTGTTTTTT.